This T cell receptor beta chain stems from a study of T cell responses to AZD1222 COVID-19 vaccine. General observations from the study: Nearly half of spike-specific TCRs reportedly go after variant regions that carry no mutations. Recipients of AZD1222 seropositive at baseline numbered only 5 or 6. Vaccine-related CD4 TCRs covered spike, predominating at 160-218 and 743-854. There were mostly white British donors and more females than males, and clonal diversity was possibly underestimated.

TCRdb keeps only in-frame clones here, not all; method: immunoSEQ multiplex PCR. The profile shows tens of thousands of clones, approximately 92% of them singletons. Note on this clone: Its antigen is unknown.

The germline CDR1 and CDR2 sequences are SGHNT and YYREEE (reference sequence). The CDR3 sequence is 18 residues long. Trimming at V came to 4 bases and at J to 0 bases, leaving 8 bases not matched to a gene. The V gene is TRBV5-4, the J gene TRBJ2-1, with TRBD2 identical over 12 bases. The sample consisted of peripheral blood, taken 28 days after the second AZD1222 dose. The receptor's source is an adult who received the AZD1222 COVID-19 vaccine. The CDR3 nucleotides are TGTGCCAGCAGCCAGACTAGCGGGAGCGCCAACTCCTACAATGAGCAGTTCTTC. Its protein product is CASSQTSGSANSYNEQFF.